This T cell receptor beta chain was identified in a study of blood T cell repertoires in COVID-19. Across the whole study: The origin of the acute and convalescent COVID-19 samples was the United States, Italy and Spain. PBMCs, B-cell-depleted T cells, or T cells provided the cDNA or gDNA that made up the material.

The CDR3 covers 15 residues. Germline CDR1 and CDR2: SGHAT and FQNNGV. The V gene end was trimmed by 1 base and the J gene end by 2 bases; junction bases not matched to a gene: 2. In the original processing: Nucleated cell number was recorded as an estimate derived from reference gene primer amplification. The protocol was immunoSEQ multiplex PCR, while the TCRdb copy is restricted to in-frame clones and leaves out a portion. From that table come the V and J calls and clone size; the DNA was used to work out D and trimming. Here the sample spans about 21,000 clones, around 82% being singletons. The TCR sequence derives from a man aged 40-49 years with acute or convalescent COVID-19. The rearrangement joins TRBV11-2 to TRBJ2-1; 7 bases align to TRBD2. Specimen: peripheral blood. The CDR3 DNA is TGTGCCAGCAGCTTAGCGGGGAGGGCCTACAATGAGCAGTTCTTC. Protein: CASSLAGRAYNEQFF.